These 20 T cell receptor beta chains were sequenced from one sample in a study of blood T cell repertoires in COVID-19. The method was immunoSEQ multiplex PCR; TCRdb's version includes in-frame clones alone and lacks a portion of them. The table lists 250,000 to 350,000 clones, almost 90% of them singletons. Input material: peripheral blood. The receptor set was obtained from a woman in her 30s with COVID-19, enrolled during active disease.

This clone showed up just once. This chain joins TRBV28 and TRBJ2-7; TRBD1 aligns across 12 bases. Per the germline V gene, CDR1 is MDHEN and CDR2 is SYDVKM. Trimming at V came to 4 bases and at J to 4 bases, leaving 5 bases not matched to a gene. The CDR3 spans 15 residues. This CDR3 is CASSWGTGGHYEQYF. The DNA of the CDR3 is TGTGCCAGCAGTTGGGGGACAGGGGGCCATTACGAGCAGTACTTC.

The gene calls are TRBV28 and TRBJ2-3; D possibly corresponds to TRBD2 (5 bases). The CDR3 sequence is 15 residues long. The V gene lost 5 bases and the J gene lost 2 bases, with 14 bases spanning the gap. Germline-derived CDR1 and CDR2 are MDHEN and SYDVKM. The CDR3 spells CASSKDGKSTDTQYF. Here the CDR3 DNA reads TGTGCCAGCAGTAAGGACGGGAAGTCCACAGATACGCAGTATTTT.

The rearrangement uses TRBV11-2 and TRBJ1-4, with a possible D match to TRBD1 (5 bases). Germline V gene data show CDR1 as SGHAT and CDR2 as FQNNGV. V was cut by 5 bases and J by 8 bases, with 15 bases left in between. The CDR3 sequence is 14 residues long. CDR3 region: CASSPGRGGEKLFF. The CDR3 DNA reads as TGTGCCAGCAGCCCGGGTAGGGGAGGAGAAAAACTGTTTTTT.

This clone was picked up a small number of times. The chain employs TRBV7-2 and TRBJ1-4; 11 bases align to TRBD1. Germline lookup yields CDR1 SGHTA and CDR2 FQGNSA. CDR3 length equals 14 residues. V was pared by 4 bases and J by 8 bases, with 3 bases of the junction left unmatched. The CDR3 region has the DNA TGTGCCAGCAGCTGGGGACAGGGGGGAGAAAAACTGTTTTTT. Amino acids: CASSWGQGGEKLFF.

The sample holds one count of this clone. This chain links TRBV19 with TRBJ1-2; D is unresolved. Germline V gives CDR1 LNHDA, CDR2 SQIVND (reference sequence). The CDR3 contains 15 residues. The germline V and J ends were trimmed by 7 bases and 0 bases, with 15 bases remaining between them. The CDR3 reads CASNKLPRANYGYTF. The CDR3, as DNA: TGTGCCAGTAATAAACTGCCAAGAGCTAACTATGGCTACACCTTC.

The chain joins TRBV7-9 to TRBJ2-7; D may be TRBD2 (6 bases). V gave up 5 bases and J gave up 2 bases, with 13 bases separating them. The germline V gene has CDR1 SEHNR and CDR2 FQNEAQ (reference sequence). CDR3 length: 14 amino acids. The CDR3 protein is CASSQGGGAYEQYF. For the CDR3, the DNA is TGTGCCAGCAGCCAGGGTGGCGGGGCCTACGAGCAGTACTTC.

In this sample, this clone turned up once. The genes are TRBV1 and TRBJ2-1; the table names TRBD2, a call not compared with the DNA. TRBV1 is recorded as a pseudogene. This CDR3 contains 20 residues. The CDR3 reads CTSSQEFEGLAEPLYNEQFF. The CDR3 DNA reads TGCACCAGCAGCCAAGAGTTCGAGGGACTAGCGGAGCCCCTATACAATGAGCAGTTCTTC.

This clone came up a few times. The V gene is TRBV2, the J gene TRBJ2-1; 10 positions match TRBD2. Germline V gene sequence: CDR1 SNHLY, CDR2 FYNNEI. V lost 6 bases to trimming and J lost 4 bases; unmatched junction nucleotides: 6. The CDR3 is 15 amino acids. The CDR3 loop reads CASSSTSGMYNEQFF. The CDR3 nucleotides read TGTGCCAGCAGCTCAACTAGCGGGATGTACAATGAGCAGTTCTTC.

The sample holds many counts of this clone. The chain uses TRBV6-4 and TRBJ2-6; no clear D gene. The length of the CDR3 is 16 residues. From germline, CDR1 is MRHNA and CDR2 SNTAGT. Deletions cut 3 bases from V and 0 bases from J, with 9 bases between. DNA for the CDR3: TGTGCCAGCAGTGATGGCGGAAGCTCTGGGGCCAACGTCCTGACTTTC. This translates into CASSDGGSSGANVLTF.

This CDR3 is CASSLDGGYEQYF. CDR3 DNA sequence: TGTGCCAGCAGTTTGGACGGGGGATACGAGCAGTACTTC. The chain links TRBV2 to TRBJ2-7, with a weak D call TRBD2 (6 bases). V lost 5 bases, J lost 4 bases, and 12 bases lay in between. Per the germline V gene, CDR1 is SNHLY and CDR2 is FYNNEI. The CDR3 runs 13 residues.

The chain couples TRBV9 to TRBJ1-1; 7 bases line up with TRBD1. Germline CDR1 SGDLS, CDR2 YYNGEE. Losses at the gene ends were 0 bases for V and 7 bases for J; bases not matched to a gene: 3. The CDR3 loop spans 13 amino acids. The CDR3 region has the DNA TGTGCCAGCAGCGTAGGCCCAGGGGGTGAAGCTTTCTTT. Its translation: CASSVGPGGEAFF.

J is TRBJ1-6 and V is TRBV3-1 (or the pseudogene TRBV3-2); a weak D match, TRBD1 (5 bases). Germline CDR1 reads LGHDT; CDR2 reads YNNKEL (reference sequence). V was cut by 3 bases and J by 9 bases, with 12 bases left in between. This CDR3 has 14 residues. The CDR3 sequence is CASSHRGVGSPLHF. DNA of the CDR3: TGTGCCAGCAGCCACCGGGGGGTGGGTTCACCCCTCCACTTT.

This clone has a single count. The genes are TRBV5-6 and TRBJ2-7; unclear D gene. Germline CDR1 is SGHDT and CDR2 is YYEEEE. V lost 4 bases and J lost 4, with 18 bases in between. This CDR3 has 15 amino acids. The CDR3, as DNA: TGTGCCAGCAGCCCCCGGTCCTCCCTATTTTACGAGCAGTACTTC. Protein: CASSPRSSLFYEQYF.

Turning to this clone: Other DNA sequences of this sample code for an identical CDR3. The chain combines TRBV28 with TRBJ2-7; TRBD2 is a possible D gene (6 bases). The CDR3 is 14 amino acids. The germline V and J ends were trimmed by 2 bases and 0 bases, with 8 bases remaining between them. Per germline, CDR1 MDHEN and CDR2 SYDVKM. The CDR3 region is CASSLAGTSYEQYF. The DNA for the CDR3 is TGTGCCAGCAGTTTAGCGGGGACCTCCTACGAGCAGTACTTC.

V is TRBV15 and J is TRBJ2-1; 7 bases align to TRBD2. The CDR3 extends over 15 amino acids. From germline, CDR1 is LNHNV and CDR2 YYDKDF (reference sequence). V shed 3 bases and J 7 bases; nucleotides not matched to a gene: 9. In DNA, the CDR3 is TGTGCCACCAGCAGCGAGAGGCGGGGGTGGAATGAGCAGTTCTTC. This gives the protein CATSSERRGWNEQFF.

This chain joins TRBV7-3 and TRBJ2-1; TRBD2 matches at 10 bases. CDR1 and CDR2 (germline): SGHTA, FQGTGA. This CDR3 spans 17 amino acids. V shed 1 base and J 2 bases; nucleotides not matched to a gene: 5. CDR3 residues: CASSLNPSGRPYNEQFF. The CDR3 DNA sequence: TGTGCCAGCAGCTTAAACCCTAGCGGGAGACCCTACAATGAGCAGTTCTTC.

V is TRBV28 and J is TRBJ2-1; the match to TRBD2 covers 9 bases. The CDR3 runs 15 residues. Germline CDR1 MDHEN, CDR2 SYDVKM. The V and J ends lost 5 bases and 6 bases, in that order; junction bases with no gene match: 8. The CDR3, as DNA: TGTGCCAGCAGTCCATTAGCGGGAGTAAGCAATGAGCAGTTCTTC. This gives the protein CASSPLAGVSNEQFF.

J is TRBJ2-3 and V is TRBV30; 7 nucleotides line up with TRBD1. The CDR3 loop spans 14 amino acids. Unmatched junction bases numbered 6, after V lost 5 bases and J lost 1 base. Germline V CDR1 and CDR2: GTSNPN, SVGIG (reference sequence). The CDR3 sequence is CAWSDRERTDTQYF. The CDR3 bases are TGTGCCTGGTCCGACAGGGAGCGCACAGATACGCAGTATTTT.

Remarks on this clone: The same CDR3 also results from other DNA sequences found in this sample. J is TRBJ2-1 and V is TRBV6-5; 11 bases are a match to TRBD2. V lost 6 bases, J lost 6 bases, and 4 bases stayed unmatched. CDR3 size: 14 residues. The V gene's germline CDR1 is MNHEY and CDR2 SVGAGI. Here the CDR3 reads CASSGLAGLNEQFF. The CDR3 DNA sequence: TGTGCCAGCAGCGGACTAGCGGGCCTCAATGAGCAGTTCTTC.

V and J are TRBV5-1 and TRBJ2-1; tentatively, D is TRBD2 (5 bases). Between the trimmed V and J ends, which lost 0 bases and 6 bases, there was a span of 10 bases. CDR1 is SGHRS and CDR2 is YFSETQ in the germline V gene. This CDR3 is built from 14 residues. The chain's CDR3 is CASSLGRTSNEQFF. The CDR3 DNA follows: TGCGCCAGCAGCTTGGGACGGACTTCCAATGAGCAGTTCTTC.